This TCR beta chain was sequenced during a study of siplizumab effects on memory and regulatory T cells. Profiled with immunoSEQ multiplex PCR; TCRdb holds only in-frame clones, not every one. The sample lists over 65,000 clones; around 95% were seen once. Comment on this clone: The target antigen is unknown.

Overall study findings and caveats: Tregs that proliferated in siplizumab cultures did not have their suppressive function confirmed. There appeared to be greater diversity in naive T cells than in memory cells, and naive T cells seemed major contributors to the alloresponse. Few alloreactive clones mapped to unstimulated subsets. In roughly 75-97% of proliferating CD4+ or CD8+ clones, a naive or memory phenotype could not be assigned.

The V and J ends lost 1 base and 2 bases respectively, with 10 bases between them. The CDR3 extends over 14 amino acids. Germline assignment: CDR1 SGHTS and CDR2 YDEGEE. The chain is built from TRBV5-8 and TRBJ2-7; tentative D call: TRBD1 (5 bases). The sequence derives from a human donor in good health. Sequencing was performed on CD8+ T cells sorted from blood. CDR3 amino acids: CASSLIDRTYEQYF. The CDR3 coding sequence is TGTGCCAGCAGCTTGATTGACAGAACCTACGAGCAGTACTTC.